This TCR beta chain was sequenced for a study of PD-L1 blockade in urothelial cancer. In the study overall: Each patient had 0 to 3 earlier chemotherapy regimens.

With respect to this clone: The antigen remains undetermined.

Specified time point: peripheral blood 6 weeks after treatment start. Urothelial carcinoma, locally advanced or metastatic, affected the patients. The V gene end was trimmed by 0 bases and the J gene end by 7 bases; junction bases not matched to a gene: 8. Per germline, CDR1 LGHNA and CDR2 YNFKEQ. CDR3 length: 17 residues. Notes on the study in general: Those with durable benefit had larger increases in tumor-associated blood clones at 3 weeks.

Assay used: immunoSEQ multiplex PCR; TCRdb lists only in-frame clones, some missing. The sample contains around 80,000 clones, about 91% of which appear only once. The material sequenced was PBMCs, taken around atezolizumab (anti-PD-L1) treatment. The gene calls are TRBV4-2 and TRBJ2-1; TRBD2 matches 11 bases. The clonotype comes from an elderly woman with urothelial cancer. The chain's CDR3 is CASSQDWGTSGSNEQFF. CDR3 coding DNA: TGTGCCAGCAGCCAAGATTGGGGGACTAGCGGCAGTAATGAGCAGTTCTTC.